This T cell receptor (beta chain) emerged from a study of T cells in Graves' hyperthyroidism and ophthalmopathy. Study conclusions and caveats: Before onset, by a median of around 6.1 months, the model predicted ophthalmopathy.

TCR beta CDR3 regions were amplified from RNA transcripts. The HTBI set primed first-round TCR CDR3 RT-PCR. TCRdb re-derived calls from the multiplex PCR reads in MiXCR, one entry per CDR3 protein. The sample lists 650,000 to 700,000 distinct CDR3 sequences; around 16% were seen once. Note on this clonotype: The antigen is not known. One base away lies a much larger clone, so this may be a sequencing read error.

The CDR3 covers 14 residues. CDR1 and CDR2 (germline): LGHNT, FRNRAP. The sequencing input was blood. The gene calls are TRBV12-5 and TRBJ2-3; 7 nucleotides match TRBD1. This TCR derives from a man aged 45-60 years with Graves' hyperthyroidism. Here the CDR3 reads CASGPDRYTGTQYF. In nucleotides, the CDR3 is TGTGCTAGTGGCCCGGACAGGTACACAGGTACGCAGTATTTT.